One sample yielded the 24 T cell receptor beta chains listed below, sequenced in a study of blood T cell repertoires in COVID-19. Produced via immunoSEQ multiplex PCR; TCRdb's table is partial and in-frame only. This sample has some 190,000 clones, with about 86% found just once. The sample taken for sequencing was PBMCs or T cells enriched from blood (not recorded which). These receptors were obtained from a woman aged 35 to 49 in a cohort exposed to, infected with or recovered from COVID-19 (not recorded which).

The gene calls are TRBV13 and TRBJ2-2; D remains ambiguous. Germline V CDR1 and CDR2: PRHDT, FYEKMQ (reference sequence). V shed 3 bases and J shed 6 bases, with 5 bases lying between them. CDR3 length: 12 residues. The CDR3 protein is CASSFQAGELFF. The CDR3 nucleotides read TGTGCCAGCAGCTTCCAGGCCGGGGAGCTGTTTTTT.

The chain uses TRBV10-3 and TRBJ1-2, with no clear D. Germline CDR1 reads ENHRY; CDR2 reads SYGVKD. Trimming cost V 10 bases and J 6 bases, with 18 bases left between them. The CDR3 covers 13 residues. This chain's CDR3 is CATDTENNNGYTF. The CDR3 DNA is TGTGCCACCGACACCGAAAATAATAATGGCTACACCTTC.

V is TRBV5-1 and J is TRBJ1-2; the match to TRBD1 covers 9 bases. V was clipped by 7 bases and J by 2 bases; unmatched bases: 6. CDR1 is SGHRS and CDR2 is YFSETQ in the germline V gene. The CDR3 has 14 residues. CDR3 sequence (DNA): TGCGCCAGCGGCCGGACAGGGGAGAACTATGGCTACACCTTC. Protein: CASGRTGENYGYTF. Together with reference TRBV5-1 and TRBJ1-2, the CDR3 gives the full variable domain: KAGVTQTPRYLIKTRGQQVTLSCSPISGHRSVSWYQQTPGQGLQFLFEYFSETQRNKGNFPGRFSGRQFSNSRSEMNVSTLELGDSALYLCASGRTGENYGYTFGSGTRLTVV.

This chain uses TRBV27 with TRBJ2-7, with TRBD1 as a possible D gene (6 bases). CDR1 is MNHEY and CDR2 is SMNVEV in the germline V gene (reference sequence). There are 14 residues in the CDR3. V was clipped by 6 bases and J by 0 bases, with 12 bases between them. The CDR3 sequence is CASRPSGHSYEQYF. The CDR3 DNA sequence: TGTGCCAGCAGACCTTCGGGACACTCCTACGAGCAGTACTTC.

The chain joins TRBV13 to TRBJ2-5, with a possible D match to TRBD2 (6 bases). Germline CDR1 reads PRHDT; CDR2 reads FYEKMQ (reference sequence). This CDR3 is built from 14 residues. The germline V and J ends were trimmed by 4 bases and 1 base, with 10 bases remaining between them. CDR3 loop: CASSSRDSQETQYF. CDR3 nucleotide sequence: TGTGCCAGCAGCTCCCGGGACTCCCAAGAGACCCAGTACTTC.

This chain connects TRBV4-1 to TRBJ2-5, with D unresolved. Trimming took off 5 bases at V and 1 base at J, with 8 bases between the two ends. Germline V gene sequence: CDR1 MGHRA, CDR2 YSYEKL. The length of the CDR3 is 13 residues. This CDR3 is CASSGPGQETQYF. The CDR3 coding sequence is TGCGCCAGCAGCGGGCCCGGCCAAGAGACCCAGTACTTC.

V is TRBV19 and J is TRBJ1-5, with D possibly TRBD1 on 6 matching bases. Germline V lookup: CDR1 LNHDA, CDR2 SQIVND (reference sequence). This CDR3 comprises 17 residues. V was clipped by 3 bases and J by 10 bases, with 25 bases between them. This chain's CDR3 is CASSIGSGGSRYGPQHF. The CDR3 DNA reads as TGTGCCAGTAGTATTGGGAGCGGGGGCAGCCGGTATGGCCCCCAGCATTTT.

This clone occurred a few times. This chain links TRBV13 with TRBJ2-7, with no clear D. Trimming left V 0 bases short and J 4 bases short, with 7 bases between. The CDR3 runs 13 residues. Germline V gene lookup returns CDR1 PRHDT and CDR2 FYEKMQ (reference sequence). CDR3 protein: CASSLGTVYEQYF. The DNA of the CDR3 is TGTGCCAGCAGCTTAGGCACAGTATACGAGCAGTACTTC.

The V and J genes are TRBV11-3 and TRBJ2-1, with 11 bases identical to TRBD2. CDR1 and CDR2 from the germline V gene are SGHNT and YENEEA. The CDR3 is 15 amino acids. The junction had 4 bases not matched to a gene; V was cut back by 4 bases and J by 5 bases. CDR3 DNA: TGTGCCAGCAGCTCACTAGCGGGAGCAGACAATGAGCAGTTCTTC. It translates to CASSSLAGADNEQFF.

This chain uses TRBV5-6 with TRBJ1-1; maybe TRBD1 (6 bases). V was pared by 3 bases and J by 6 bases, with 27 bases between. This CDR3 spans 18 amino acids. Germline CDR1 SGHDT, CDR2 YYEEEE. The chain's CDR3 is CASSSTGGAGKGWAEAFF. Here the CDR3 DNA reads TGTGCCAGCAGCTCCACCGGGGGGGCCGGTAAGGGTTGGGCTGAAGCTTTCTTT.

The genes are TRBV6-5 and TRBJ2-7; D might be TRBD2 (7 bases). The CDR3 loop spans 14 amino acids. Trimming stripped 8 bases from V and 3 bases from J, with 17 bases between. CDR1 is MNHEY, CDR2 SVGAGI, per germline. CDR3 nucleotide sequence: TGTGCCAGCCGGGCGGCGGGGGCTCTCTACGAGCAGTACTTC. Its protein product is CASRAAGALYEQYF.

The rearrangement links TRBV9 to TRBJ1-1; D possibly corresponds to TRBD1 (5 bases). Germline values: CDR1 SGDLS, CDR2 YYNGEE. Trimming took off 2 bases at V and 2 bases at J, with 13 bases between the two ends. The CDR3 contains 15 residues. The CDR3 region is CASSVTPGFNTEAFF. In DNA, the CDR3 is TGTGCCAGCAGCGTGACCCCAGGGTTTAACACTGAAGCTTTCTTT.

Only one count was recorded for this clone. The chain employs TRBV19 and TRBJ1-6; 11 bases are shared with TRBD1. CDR3 length: 15 residues. With V trimmed by 5 bases and J by 13 bases, 10 bases remained unmatched. The germline V gene has CDR1 LNHDA and CDR2 SQIVND (reference sequence). The CDR3, as DNA: TGTGCCAGTAGTGTCGGACAGGGGGCAATGTTCCCCCTCCACTTT. This gives the protein CASSVGQGAMFPLHF.

The genes are TRBV5-1 and TRBJ2-1; TRBD1 agrees at 9 bases. There are 15 residues in the CDR3. V lost 4 bases and J lost 4; bases outside the gene matches: 6. Germline V gives CDR1 SGHRS, CDR2 YFSETQ. The CDR3 loop is CASSPGTGIYNEQFF. CDR3 nucleotide sequence: TGCGCCAGCAGCCCGGGGACAGGGATATACAATGAGCAGTTCTTC.

V is TRBV19 and J is TRBJ1-4; D is unclear. V gave up 5 bases and J gave up 3 bases, with 10 bases separating them. CDR1 and CDR2 (germline): LNHDA, SQIVND (reference sequence). The CDR3 has 14 amino acids. The CDR3 DNA follows: TGTGCCAGTAGTCTCCGGGGAGCTAATGAAAAACTGTTTTTT. As protein: CASSLRGANEKLFF.

The V call is TRBV11-3, the J call TRBJ2-3; D is perhaps TRBD2 (6 bases). The CDR3 has 15 residues. Trimming took 1 base from V and 1 from J, leaving 9 bases between them. Per the germline V gene, CDR1 is SGHNT and CDR2 is YENEEA. This CDR3 reads CASSLVGGGTDTQYF. The CDR3 DNA sequence: TGTGCCAGCAGCTTAGTGGGGGGAGGCACAGATACGCAGTATTTT.

This clone appeared a few times. The chain employs TRBV5-6 and TRBJ2-3; 9 bases line up with TRBD2. V was pared by 2 bases and J by 8 bases, with 6 bases of the junction left unmatched. This CDR3 spans 14 amino acids. In germline, CDR1 is SGHDT, CDR2 YYEEEE. CDR3 bases: TGTGCCAGCAGCTTCCCAGCGGGAGGATTTACGCAGTATTTT. As protein: CASSFPAGGFTQYF. Full variable domain (missing parts from reference TRBV5-6 and TRBJ2-3): DAGVTQSPTHLIKTRGQQVTLRCSPKSGHDTVSWYQQALGQGPQFIFQYYEEEERQRGNFPDRFSGHQFPNYSSELNVNALLLGDSALYLCASSFPAGGFTQYFGPGTRLTVL.

This clone was observed a few times. The chain is built from TRBV27 and TRBJ2-7; 7 nucleotides match TRBD2. V dropped 5 bases and J dropped 5; count of bases not matched to a gene: 9. The CDR3 loop spans 14 amino acids. Germline CDR1 MNHEY, CDR2 SMNVEV (reference sequence). CDR3 in DNA: TGTGCCAGCAGTATGGGGGGGTCTCGGAACGAGCAGTACTTC. Protein sequence: CASSMGGSRNEQYF.

The V call is TRBV4-3, the J call TRBJ2-7, with D possibly TRBD1 on 5 matching bases. The CDR3 loop spans 15 amino acids. V was shortened by 1 base and J by 3 bases, with 13 bases between the two germline ends. Germline-derived CDR1 and CDR2 are LGHNA and YSLEER. The CDR3 DNA follows: TGCGCCAGCAGCCAAGCAGTAGGGGCGATCTACGAGCAGTACTTC. This sequence encodes CASSQAVGAIYEQYF.

The rearrangement links TRBV4-1 to TRBJ2-1; D is perhaps TRBD2 (6 bases). This CDR3 comprises 15 residues. The germline V gene has CDR1 MGHRA and CDR2 YSYEKL. The ends were cut back, 1 base at V and 3 bases at J, with 10 bases in the middle. For the CDR3, the DNA is TGCGCCAGCAGCCAAGCGGGACTTTTCTACAATGAGCAGTTCTTC. Its translation is CASSQAGLFYNEQFF.

This clone was counted only a few times. This chain joins TRBV18 and TRBJ1-1, with a weak D call TRBD1 (6 bases). V lost 4 bases to trimming and J lost 3 bases, with 15 bases between them. CDR3 length: 15 residues. From germline, CDR1 is KGHSH and CDR2 LQKENI. The CDR3 coding sequence is TGTGCCAGCTCACTTACCTGGACAGCCGACACTGAAGCTTTCTTT. Protein: CASSLTWTADTEAFF.

This chain connects TRBV3-1 (or the pseudogene TRBV3-2) to TRBJ2-1, with unresolved D. CDR3 length equals 14 residues. Trimming stripped 4 bases from V and 1 base from J, with 8 bases between. Germline V gene sequence: CDR1 LGHDT, CDR2 YNNKEL (reference sequence). The DNA for the CDR3 is TGTGCCAGCAGCCCTGCGCCTTCCTACAATGAGCAGTTCTTC. This translates into CASSPAPSYNEQFF.

This clone came up once. The chain employs TRBV12-3 or TRBV12-4 and TRBJ1-2; D uncertain. Trimming shortened V by 4 bases and J by 8 bases, and 14 bases separated the two germline ends. This CDR3 comprises 13 residues. The CDR3 loop reads CASSSRRVAGYTF. The DNA for the CDR3 is TGTGCCAGCAGTTCAAGGAGGGTGGCCGGCTACACCTTC.

The V and J genes are TRBV27 and TRBJ1-1; a weak D match, TRBD1 (5 bases). V lost 5 bases to trimming and J lost 6 bases, with 19 bases between them. Germline values: CDR1 MNHEY, CDR2 SMNVEV (reference sequence). The CDR3 has 15 amino acids. CDR3 coding DNA: TGTGCCAGCAGTCCCCGCCCAGGGCTGGCGCCTGAAGCTTTCTTT. Translation: CASSPRPGLAPEAFF.